This T cell receptor beta chain was observed in a study of shared clonotypes between healthy human individuals. Study at large: In total, the donors were two women and a few men aged 18 to 49.

On this clone itself: Antigen specificity is unknown.

Samples underwent the assay at deep level. TCRdb's copy holds only in-frame clones and misses some; the assay was immunoSEQ multiplex PCR. The sample carries roughly 1,000,000 clones, approximately 80% recorded once. CDR3 length: 14 amino acids. Trimming shortened V by 7 bases and J by 4 bases, and 16 bases separated the two germline ends. The germline gives CDR1 LNHDA, CDR2 SQIVND (reference sequence). Study-wide results and limits: Rarefaction gave evidence that sorted-subset sequencing remained incomplete despite large depth. The study generally estimated greater richness for naive than memory subsets.

Sequencing was performed on memory CD4+ T cells from PBMCs. Specified subset: CD45RA-negative fraction. V gene TRBV19 combines with J gene TRBJ1-1; tentatively, D is TRBD1 (5 bases). This clonotype was obtained from a man between 18 and 29 years old in good health. Some clones in this sample may be carry-over from other donors' samples. CDR3 sequence reads: CASTPGPVGTEAFF. The CDR3 bases are TGTGCCAGTACCCCGGGGCCCGTGGGCACTGAAGCTTTCTTT.